This record concerns one TCR beta chain sequence. The same CDR3 can be traced to other DNA sequences in this sample. This record comes from a study of shared clonotypes between healthy human individuals. Overall study: Each donor's CD4 naive and CD4 memory cells filled three plates apiece, CD8 naive two, and CD8 memory one.

The method was immunoSEQ multiplex PCR; TCRdb's version includes in-frame clones alone and lacks a portion of them. The sample lists roughly 2.1 million clones, roughly 91% occurring once. This CDR3 is 15 amino acids long. CDR1 and CDR2 from the germline V gene are SGHVS and FNYEAQ. V was clipped by 5 bases and J by 2 bases; unmatched bases: 1. Cells designated naive CD8 were CD45RO-negative and were positively selected for CCR7, with terminally differentiated effector memory CD45RA+ cells excluded. The specimen sequenced was naive CD8+ T cells from PBMCs. This receptor was taken from a man aged 18 to 30 in good health. Some clones in this sample may be carry-over from other donors' samples. V gene TRBV7-6 combines with J gene TRBJ2-1; 12 nucleotides match TRBD2. The CDR3 nucleotides are TGTGCCAGCAGCCGGACTAGCGGGGCCTACAATGAGCAGTTCTTC. Translated, it gives CASSRTSGAYNEQFF. Together with reference TRBV7-6 and TRBJ2-1, the CDR3 gives the full variable domain: GAGVSQSPRYKVTKRGQDVALRCDPISGHVSLYWYRQALGQGPEFLTYFNYEAQQDKSGLPNDRFSAERPEGSISTLTIQRTEQRDSAMYRCASSRTSGAYNEQFFGPGTRLTVL.